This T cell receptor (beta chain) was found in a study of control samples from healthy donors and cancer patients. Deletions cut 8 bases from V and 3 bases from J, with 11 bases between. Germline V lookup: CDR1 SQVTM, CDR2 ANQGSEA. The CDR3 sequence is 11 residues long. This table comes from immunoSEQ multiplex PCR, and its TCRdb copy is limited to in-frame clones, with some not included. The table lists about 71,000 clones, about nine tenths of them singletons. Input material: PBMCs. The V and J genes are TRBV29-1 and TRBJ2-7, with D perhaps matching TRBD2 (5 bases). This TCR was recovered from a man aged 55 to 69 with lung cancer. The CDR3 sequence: CSILGSYEQYF. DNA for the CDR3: TGCAGCATATTGGGGAGCTACGAGCAGTACTTC.